This note documents a single TCR beta chain sequence. This sample is drawn from a study of post-analysis software for immune sequencing data. cDNA libraries for TCR beta contained unique molecular identifiers. TCRdb reprocessed the PCR reads with MiXCR, giving one entry per CDR3 protein. The data contain 750,000 to 950,000 distinct CDR3 sequences, 53% of them seen just once; the ten biggest clones take up around 4.5%. Sequencing was carried out using blood. The clonotype originates from a girl aged 5 to 17 with multiple sclerosis.

CDR3 loop: CSARSAQGIDYGYTF. CDR3 coding DNA: TGCAGTGCTAGATCGGCCCAGGGGATTGACTATGGCTACACCTTC. The chain combines TRBV20-1 with TRBJ1-2, with D perhaps TRBD1 (6 bases). The CDR3 is made up of 15 amino acids. Trimming pared 2 bases from V and 3 bases from J, leaving 16 bases between. The germline gives CDR1 DFQATT, CDR2 SNEGSKA (reference sequence).